This TCR beta chain was observed in a study of cytomegalovirus exposure and HLA in healthy donors. The study's findings and limits: HLA allele associations emerged for under 20,000 TCR beta sequences in a later analysis, at 0.05 false discovery rate. As a later analysis showed, a missense DCLRE1C variant was linked to trimming of TCR beta V- and J-genes.

In the PCR, 60 Vbeta and 13 Jbeta primers were used. TCRdb's table, derived via immunoSEQ multiplex PCR, lists solely in-frame clones and lacks some. The sample includes 100,000 to 150,000 clones, around 78% of them seen just once. On this clone: Antigen unknown.

This receptor was obtained from a woman in her 50s in good health and CMV-seronegative. The specimen sequenced was PBMCs.

CDR3: CASSLSPSGYSPYNEQFF. DNA for the CDR3: TGCGCCAGCAGCTTGTCTCCTAGCGGCTATTCCCCCTACAATGAGCAGTTCTTC. The gene calls are TRBV5-1 and TRBJ2-1; TRBD2 aligns across 7 bases. CDR3 length equals 18 residues. V gave up 1 base and J gave up 2 bases; unmatched junction bases: 12. Germline V gene lookup returns CDR1 SGHRS and CDR2 YFSETQ.